Following are 9 T cell receptor beta chains from one sample sequenced in a study of blood T cell repertoires in COVID-19. Assay used: immunoSEQ multiplex PCR; TCRdb lists only in-frame clones, some missing. Of 250,000 to 350,000 clones in the sample, roughly 90% were seen once. The specimen was peripheral blood. These receptors came from a woman aged 55-70 years with acute or convalescent COVID-19.

The chain recombines TRBV4-3 with TRBJ1-5, with 8 nucleotides matching TRBD1. CDR1 and CDR2 from the germline V gene are LGHNA and YSLEER. V lost 3 bases and J lost 3; bases outside the gene matches: 1. This CDR3 region has 14 residues. The CDR3 region is CASSQDRVNQPQHF. The CDR3 nucleotides are TGCGCCAGCAGCCAGGACAGGGTCAATCAGCCCCAGCATTTT.

This chain joins TRBV18 and TRBJ2-3; TRBD1 is a possible D gene (5 bases). The CDR3 spans 15 residues. Germline CDR1 and CDR2: KGHSH and LQKENI. V was shortened by 0 bases and J by 0 bases, with 7 bases between the two germline ends. The CDR3 DNA follows: TGTGCCAGCTCACCACCAGGGGTGAGCACAGATACGCAGTATTTT. This translates into CASSPPGVSTDTQYF.

V usage is TRBV5-1 and J usage is TRBJ2-5; 8 bases are shared with TRBD2. The length of the CDR3 is 14 residues. J gave up 5 bases and V 5 bases, and 8 bases lay outside the gene matches. Germline values: CDR1 SGHRS, CDR2 YFSETQ. The CDR3 coding sequence is TGCGCCAGCAGGTCCGGGGGGGCCGGGGAGACCCAGTACTTC. As protein: CASRSGGAGETQYF.

V is TRBV28 and J is TRBJ1-1; 8 nucleotides line up with TRBD1. There are 10 residues in the CDR3. Germline CDR1 is MDHEN and CDR2 is SYDVKM. Trimming took 11 bases from V and 7 from J; bases not matched to a gene: 3. The CDR3 DNA sequence: TGTGCCGGACAGGGAAGTGAAGCTTTCTTT. This sequence encodes CAGQGSEAFF.

The rearrangement joins TRBV18 to TRBJ1-2, with D perhaps TRBD1 (5 bases). CDR3 length equals 13 residues. Germline CDR1 KGHSH, CDR2 LQKENI. V lost 3 bases to trimming and J lost 6 bases, with 11 bases between them. The CDR3 DNA sequence: TGTGCCAGCTCACCTTCCAGGGAGGATGGCTACACCTTC. This translates into CASSPSREDGYTF.

This clone appeared a single time. The CDR3 is CASSSHSKETQYF. CDR3 nucleotide sequence: TGTGCCAGCAGCTCGCACTCTAAAGAGACCCAGTACTTC. The J gene is TRBJ2-5, the V gene TRBV7-3, with unresolved D. CDR1 is SGHTA, CDR2 FQGTGA, per germline. With 4 bases removed from V and 3 bases from J, the gap between germline ends came to 9 bases. The CDR3 is 13 residues long.

This chain links TRBV27 with TRBJ2-7, with 13 bases fitting TRBD2. V trimming: 6 bases; J trimming: 5 bases; junction bases outside the gene matches: 10. The CDR3 totals 16 residues. CDR1 MNHEY and CDR2 SMNVEV come from the germline V gene (reference sequence). The CDR3 protein is CASSRELAGGLHEQYF. The CDR3 DNA sequence: TGTGCCAGCAGCCGGGAACTAGCGGGGGGGCTCCACGAGCAGTACTTC.

This sequence joins TRBV7-8 and TRBJ2-1, with 7 positions matching TRBD1. CDR3 length: 16 amino acids. V gave up 7 bases and J gave up 2 bases; unmatched junction bases: 11. CDR1 is SGHVS, CDR2 FQNEAQ, per germline. CDR3 residues: CASIRTGTDTYNEQFF. CDR3 DNA: TGTGCCAGCATCCGCACCGGGACAGATACCTACAATGAGCAGTTCTTC.

V and J are TRBV18 and TRBJ1-6; the D is unclear. This CDR3 has 16 residues. With 2 bases removed from V and 5 bases from J, the gap between germline ends came to 13 bases. In germline, CDR1 is KGHSH, CDR2 LQKENI. In nucleotides, the CDR3 is TGTGCCAGCTCACCATACCTCGGCGGGGATAATTCACCCCTCCACTTT. Encoded protein: CASSPYLGGDNSPLHF.